One sample yielded the 2 T cell receptor beta chains listed below, sequenced in a study of blood T cell repertoires in COVID-19. Data came from immunoSEQ multiplex PCR; TCRdb stores just in-frame clones and leaves some out. Of about 43,000 clones detected, approximately 88% appear once; the ten largest clones hold approximately 15%. The sample comprised peripheral blood. The source of these receptors is a man aged 55 to 70 with active COVID-19.

The chain employs TRBV9 and TRBJ2-1, with D tentatively TRBD2 (6 bases). The CDR3 consists of 17 residues. Germline CDR1 reads SGDLS; CDR2 reads YYNGEE. Trimming pared 3 bases from V and 3 bases from J, leaving 19 bases between. Here the CDR3 DNA reads TGTGCCAGCAGCGCCACCTCCGGCGGGGATCTCTACAATGAGCAGTTCTTC. This sequence encodes CASSATSGGDLYNEQFF.

The chain couples TRBV23-1 to TRBJ2-2; 11 bases are shared with TRBD2. TRBV23-1 is known as an ORF, though its function is uncertain. The CDR3 runs to 20 residues. V dropped 0 bases and J dropped 2; count of bases not matched to a gene: 11. CDR3 coding DNA: TGCGCCAGCAGTCAATCGGATGGGGCTAGCGGGGGGATCAACACCGGGGAGCTGTTTTTT. Residues: CASSQSDGASGGINTGELFF.